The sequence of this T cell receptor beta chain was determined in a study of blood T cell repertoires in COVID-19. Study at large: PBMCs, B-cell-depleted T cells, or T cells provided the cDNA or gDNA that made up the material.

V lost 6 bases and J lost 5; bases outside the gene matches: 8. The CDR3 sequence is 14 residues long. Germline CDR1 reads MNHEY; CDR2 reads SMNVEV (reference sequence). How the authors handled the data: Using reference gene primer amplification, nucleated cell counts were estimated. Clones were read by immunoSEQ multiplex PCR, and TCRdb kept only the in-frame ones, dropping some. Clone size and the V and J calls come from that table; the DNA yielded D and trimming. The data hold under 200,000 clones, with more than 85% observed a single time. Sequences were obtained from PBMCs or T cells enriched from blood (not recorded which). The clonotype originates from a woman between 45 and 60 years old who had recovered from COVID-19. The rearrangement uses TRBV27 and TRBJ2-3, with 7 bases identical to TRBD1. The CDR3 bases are TGTGCCAGCAGGTCGACAGGGTTCGGAGATACGCAGTATTTT. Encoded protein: CASRSTGFGDTQYF.